Below, 2 T cell receptor beta chains from the same sample are listed, as sequenced in a study of radiation and T cells in renal cell carcinoma. Clones were read by immunoSEQ multiplex PCR, and TCRdb kept only the in-frame ones, dropping some. Here the sample spans 110,000 to 150,000 clones, approximately 90% being singletons. As for time point: baseline pretreatment blood. The treatment was: 15 Gy SBRT to primary tumor, nephrectomy 4 weeks later. The material was blood, obtained from a patient whose treatment included radiotherapy and nephrectomy. These receptors were collected from a woman aged 45-65 years with renal cell carcinoma.

The chain joins TRBV19 to TRBJ2-3; 12 positions match TRBD2. Unmatched junction bases numbered 7, after V lost 6 bases and J lost 6 bases. The CDR3 sequence is 15 residues long. From germline, CDR1 is LNHDA and CDR2 SQIVND (reference sequence). The CDR3 loop is CASRILAGGADTQYF. Here the CDR3 DNA reads TGTGCCAGTAGGATCCTAGCGGGGGGGGCGGATACGCAGTATTTT.

The chain is built from TRBV11-2 and TRBJ2-5; the D is unclear. CDR1 and CDR2 from the germline V gene are SGHAT and FQNNGV. The ends were cut back, 5 bases at V and 1 base at J, with 14 bases in the middle. The CDR3 runs to 15 residues. Here the CDR3 reads CASSPTEVPQETQYF. CDR3 in DNA: TGTGCCAGCAGCCCGACCGAGGTGCCCCAAGAGACCCAGTACTTC. Together with reference TRBV11-2 and TRBJ2-5, the CDR3 gives the full variable domain: EAGVAQSPRYKIIEKRQSVAFWCNPISGHATLYWYQQILGQGPKLLIQFQNNGVVDDSQLPKDRFSAERLKGVDSTLKIQPAKLEDSAVYLCASSPTEVPQETQYFGPGTRLLVL.